This T cell receptor beta chain was identified during a study of shared clonotypes between healthy human individuals. Naive CD4+ cells were CD45RA-selected; the remaining cells were memory. The ends were cut back, 10 bases at V and 1 base at J, with 13 bases in the middle. The CDR3 is 13 residues long. Per the germline V gene, CDR1 is SNHLY and CDR2 is FYNNEI. Of note for this clone: Its target is not known.

Study conclusions and caveats: Non-shared clonotypes displayed generation probabilities falling below those of clonotypes present in all four donors. Roughly 4.6% of naive CD4 clonotypes were common to several donors.

TCRdb keeps only in-frame clones here, not all; method: immunoSEQ multiplex PCR. The table records roughly 1,500,000 clones, about 98.5% of them present only once. V gene TRBV2 combines with J gene TRBJ1-1, with D perhaps TRBD1 (5 bases). The sample comprised naive CD4+ T cells sorted from blood. The subset denotes: CD45RA+ positively selected. The TCR comes from a man aged 25-45 years in good health. The DNA of the CDR3 is TGTGCCACCGCCGGGACGGGGAACACTGAAGCTTTCTTT. Translating it yields CATAGTGNTEAFF.